Shown below are 20 T cell receptor beta chains from a single sample sequenced in a study of cytomegalovirus exposure and HLA in healthy donors. Primers included in the PCR were 60 Vbeta and 13 Jbeta primers. Here immunoSEQ multiplex PCR was the method, and the copy in TCRdb shows in-frame clones only, minus some. The sample holds about 150,000 clones, about 61% seen once. Sequences were obtained from PBMCs. These receptors all stem from a male donor in good health and CMV-seronegative.

This clone was seen just once. J is TRBJ1-5 and V is TRBV19; D remains ambiguous. Germline V gene data show CDR1 as LNHDA and CDR2 as SQIVND (reference sequence). The CDR3 consists of 16 residues. Trimming left V 1 base short and J 3 bases short, with 13 bases between. CDR3 residues: CASSIVPTGSNQPQHF. CDR3 DNA: TGTGCCAGTAGTATAGTACCGACGGGATCCAATCAGCCCCAGCATTTT.

The V and J genes are TRBV15 and TRBJ2-1, with D tentatively TRBD2 (5 bases). V shed 1 base and J shed 10 bases, with 11 bases lying between them. The CDR3 has 13 amino acids. Germline CDR1 and CDR2: LNHNV and YYDKDF (reference sequence). CDR3 bases: TGTGCCACCAGCAGAGTGGCGGGCAGGGAGCAGTTCTTC. Its protein is CATSRVAGREQFF.

The chain carries TRBV6-6 and TRBJ1-5; D remains unclear. From germline, CDR1 is MNHNY and CDR2 SVGAGI (reference sequence). The CDR3 runs to 11 residues. Between the trimmed V and J ends, which lost 4 bases and 4 bases, there was a span of 2 bases. The CDR3 sequence: CASSSNQPQHF. The CDR3 DNA is TGTGCCAGCAGTTCAAATCAGCCCCAGCATTTT.

The chain uses TRBV5-1 and TRBJ2-3; TRBD2 matches at 10 bases. The CDR3 covers 19 residues. In germline, CDR1 is SGHRS, CDR2 YFSETQ. After removal of 0 bases from V and 6 bases from J, the junction contained 16 bases not matched to a gene. CDR3 region: CASSLAYGVPAGGRDTQYF. CDR3 sequence (DNA): TGCGCCAGCAGCTTGGCTTACGGCGTCCCAGCGGGGGGGCGGGATACGCAGTATTTT.

Points on this clone: The sample has other DNA sequences that encode this CDR3 too. The chain links TRBV5-1 to TRBJ1-1; D is possibly TRBD1 (5 bases). The CDR3 sequence is 13 residues long. Trimming left V 4 bases short and J 1 base short, with 8 bases between. The V gene's germline CDR1 is SGHRS and CDR2 YFSETQ. The DNA for the CDR3 is TGCGCCAGCAGCCTCGACAGGAACACTGAAGCTTTCTTT. Translating gives CASSLDRNTEAFF.

The chain recombines TRBV6-5 with TRBJ2-7, with TRBD2 matching 7 bases. V shed 6 bases, J shed 3 bases, and the junction held 8 bases outside the gene matches. The CDR3 runs to 14 residues. Germline V CDR1 and CDR2: MNHEY, SVGAGI. The CDR3 region has the DNA TGTGCCAGCAGAAACGGGGGGACTAACTACGAGCAGTACTTC. Residues: CASRNGGTNYEQYF.

Only a few counts were recorded for this clone. The chain joins TRBV30 to TRBJ1-1; the D gene is possibly TRBD1 (5 bases). The V end was cut by 4 bases, the J end by 1 base, with 10 bases between. Germline V gene lookup returns CDR1 GTSNPN and CDR2 SVGIG (reference sequence). The CDR3 covers 13 residues. Written as DNA, the CDR3 is TGTGCCTGGACGACAGCGGGGAACACTGAAGCTTTCTTT. The encoded protein is CAWTTAGNTEAFF.

The chain recombines TRBV19 with TRBJ1-1; 8 bases fit TRBD1. This CDR3 is built from 15 residues. V dropped 4 bases and J dropped 4; count of bases not matched to a gene: 8. Germline CDR1 is LNHDA and CDR2 is SQIVND (reference sequence). The CDR3 spells CASSTSRGRFTEAFF. In nucleotides, the CDR3 is TGTGCCAGTAGTACCTCCAGGGGGCGGTTCACTGAAGCTTTCTTT.

The chain has TRBV29-1 and TRBJ2-3, with a tentative D call TRBD1 (5 bases). Germline V gives CDR1 SQVTM, CDR2 ANQGSEA. This CDR3 has 13 amino acids. V was clipped by 4 bases and J by 4 bases, with 12 bases between them. The chain's CDR3 is CSVGMGQADTQYF. CDR3 sequence (DNA): TGCAGCGTTGGCATGGGGCAGGCAGATACGCAGTATTTT.

This chain uses TRBV6-5 with TRBJ2-3; TRBD2 agrees at 13 bases. Germline V lookup: CDR1 MNHEY, CDR2 SVGAGI. J lost 8 bases, V lost 7 bases, and 6 bases had no gene match. The CDR3 is made up of 14 amino acids. The CDR3 bases are TGTGCCAGCAACCAGACTAGCGGGGGGATTACGCAGTATTTT. This sequence encodes CASNQTSGGITQYF.

V is TRBV9 and J is TRBJ2-5, with 9 bases aligning to TRBD1. There are 15 residues in the CDR3. Trimming removed 3 bases from V and 1 base from J; junction bases left unmatched: 4. CDR1 is SGDLS, CDR2 YYNGEE, per germline. In DNA form, the CDR3 reads TGTGCCAGCAGCGCGGACAGGGGCCCCCAAGAGACCCAGTACTTC. It encodes CASSADRGPQETQYF.

This clone came up once. The V and J genes are TRBV28 and TRBJ1-1, with 10 bases matching TRBD1. CDR1 and CDR2 (germline): MDHEN, SYDVKM. This CDR3 comprises 15 residues. The V gene end was trimmed by 2 bases and the J gene end by 4 bases; junction bases not matched to a gene: 4. CDR3 loop: CASSLGDRGSTEAFF. Here the CDR3 DNA reads TGTGCCAGCAGTTTAGGGGACAGGGGAAGCACTGAAGCTTTCTTT.

The chain carries TRBV4-1 and TRBJ1-1; D gene uncertain. CDR1 and CDR2 from the germline V gene are MGHRA and YSYEKL. V lost 4 bases, J lost 8 bases, and 17 bases lay in between. This CDR3 is 14 amino acids long. For the CDR3, the DNA is TGCGCCAGCAGCCCGGAGATTTACCCACCCGAAGCTTTCTTT. It codes for CASSPEIYPPEAFF.

This clone was observed a few times. V and J are TRBV30 and TRBJ1-3; D is perhaps TRBD1 (5 bases). Germline V gene data show CDR1 as GTSNPN and CDR2 as SVGIG (reference sequence). Trimming removed 4 bases at V and 4 bases at J, with 14 bases between. The CDR3 length is 14 residues. The CDR3 nucleotides read TGTGCCTGGACTCGGGGGGAAGCGGGAAACACCATATATTTT. This encodes CAWTRGEAGNTIYF.

This clone has a single count. This rearrangement joins TRBV11-2 to TRBJ2-7, with 8 bases aligning to TRBD1. CDR1 SGHAT and CDR2 FQNNGV come from the germline V gene. CDR3 size: 18 residues. V gave up 5 bases and J gave up 0 bases; unmatched junction bases: 15. CDR3 DNA: TGTGCCAGCAGCCCCCACACCTCAGGGGGCCCTATCTCCTACGAGCAGTACTTC. Translated: CASSPHTSGGPISYEQYF. Supplemented by reference TRBV11-2 and TRBJ2-7, the full variable domain reads EAGVAQSPRYKIIEKRQSVAFWCNPISGHATLYWYQQILGQGPKLLIQFQNNGVVDDSQLPKDRFSAERLKGVDSTLKIQPAKLEDSAVYLCASSPHTSGGPISYEQYFGPGTRLTVT.

V usage is TRBV19 and J usage is TRBJ1-5; 8 bases align to TRBD1. The V and J ends lost 3 bases and 0 bases, in that order; junction bases with no gene match: 4. Germline V gene lookup returns CDR1 LNHDA and CDR2 SQIVND (reference sequence). The CDR3 runs 16 residues. The CDR3 reads CASSMIQGVSNQPQHF. In DNA form, the CDR3 reads TGTGCCAGTAGTATGATACAGGGGGTTAGCAATCAGCCCCAGCATTTT.

The rearrangement joins TRBV29-1 to TRBJ1-1, with TRBD1 matching 7 bases. J was trimmed by 1 base and V by 1 base; bases with no gene match: 18. Per germline, CDR1 SQVTM and CDR2 ANQGSEA. This CDR3 comprises 19 residues. CDR3 DNA: TGCAGCGTTGAAGCCTGGAAAGAGGGGGCGCGTGGTGAGAACACTGAAGCTTTCTTT. Encoded protein: CSVEAWKEGARGENTEAFF.

The chain employs TRBV11-1 and TRBJ1-6; tentative D call: TRBD1 (6 bases). Germline V gene lookup returns CDR1 SGHAT and CDR2 FQDESV (reference sequence). The CDR3 is 15 amino acids. V was cut by 4 bases and J by 0 bases, with 7 bases left in between. CDR3 residues: CASSWDTSYNSPLHF. The CDR3 DNA reads TGTGCCAGCAGCTGGGACACCTCCTATAATTCACCCCTCCACTTT.

The J gene is TRBJ1-2, the V gene TRBV2; D perhaps matches TRBD1 (6 bases). Trimming stripped 0 bases from V and 5 bases from J, with 19 bases between. This CDR3 is 17 amino acids long. Germline V lookup: CDR1 SNHLY, CDR2 FYNNEI. The CDR3 protein is CASSEALLLQGWYGYTF. In DNA form, the CDR3 reads TGTGCCAGCAGTGAAGCGTTACTACTACAGGGATGGTATGGCTACACCTTC.

The V and J genes are TRBV7-2 and TRBJ1-2; 8 nucleotides match TRBD1. The junction had 15 bases not matched to a gene; V was cut back by 5 bases and J by 1 base. Germline CDR1 is SGHTA and CDR2 is FQGNSA. CDR3 length: 18 amino acids. The CDR3 region is CASSPRQGSRTLNYGYTF. In DNA form, the CDR3 reads TGTGCCAGCAGCCCACGACAGGGGTCCCGAACACTTAACTATGGCTACACCTTC.